A selection of T cell receptor beta chains follows, all from one sample in a study of beta chain features in type 1 diabetes. Produced via immunoSEQ multiplex PCR; TCRdb's table is partial and in-frame only. Found here are under 300,000 clones, approximately 24% of them singletons; the top ten hold around 0.011%. Sequencing used naive CD4+ T cells from blood. The source is a woman in her 30s with type 1 diabetes. Both conserved end residues are trimmed from each CDR3.

>TRBV9|TRBJ2-1
ASSKTSGRTGNEQF
>TRBV7-9|TRBJ2-4
ASSPGREGRDIQY
>TRBV19|TRBJ2-7
ASGPGLAGEQY
>TRBV2|TRBJ1-4
ASSGTANEKLF
>TRBV25-1|TRBJ1-1
ASGGMLNTEAF
>TRBV25-1|TRBJ2-3
ASSATSGRGIDTQY
>TRBV28|TRBJ2-3
ATEPGHPPDTQY
>TRBV4-2|TRBJ2-1
ASSQDTFGQLIPF
>TRBV5-1|TRBJ2-6
ASSFGDSGANVLT
>TRBV7-9|TRBJ2-2
ASSFPGELF
>TRBV30|TRBJ2-5
AWSVQGPETQY
>TRBV29-1|TRBJ2-7
STRGGSYEQY
>TRBV19|TRBJ2-1
ASKLAGNWPTYNEQF
>TRBV2|TRBJ2-7
ASKGLAGGVGEQY
>TRBV29-1|TRBJ2-7
SVAGRAELPYEQY
>TRBV18|TRBJ1-2
ASSPDRDGYT
>TRBV30|TRBJ1-2
AWSPRVGYT
>TRBV7-9|TRBJ2-7
ASSSGYKSYEQY
>TRBV19|TRBJ2-5
ASSIGGLAGAETQY
>TRBV9|TRBJ2-3
ASSATGGRTDTQY
>TRBV6-1|TRBJ2-3
ASRPGHSEADTQY
>TRBV29-1|TRBJ1-2
SVDRPGQGVGYGYT
>TRBV7-3|TRBJ1-5
ASSLMGGWGQPQH
>TRBV11-3|TRBJ2-1
ASSLGSGRGNEQF
>TRBV30|TRBJ2-2
AWAGGGGELF
>TRBV2|TRBJ1-2
ASSEKGHNYGYT
>TRBV27|TRBJ1-2
ASSFWDRGGYGYT
>TRBV6-4|TRBJ1-2
ASSDDRGGYGYT
>TRBV11-2|TRBJ2-2
ASSLVADYHTGELF
>TRBV5-1|TRBJ2-7
ASSLARVNYEQY
>TRBV6-5|TRBJ1-2
ASRENAVPNYGYT
>TRBV6-4|TRBJ2-5
ASSPFAGEETQY
>TRBV13|TRBJ2-1
ASSLSGTSTNEQF
>TRBV6-5|TRBJ2-2
ASSYLQEGNTGELF
>TRBV11-2|TRBJ1-5
ASSLGQNQPQH
>TRBV4-2|TRBJ1-2
ASSQAGTGFNYGYT
>TRBV9|TRBJ1-1
ASSPLTGTAEAF
>TRBV28|TRBJ2-1
ASSSGSGYNEQF
>TRBV4-1|TRBJ1-5
ASSQVAVNQPQH
>TRBV5-6|TRBJ2-1
ASSLAEKQF
>TRBV15|TRBJ1-2
ATSRDPRDRIFGYT
>TRBV29-1|TRBJ1-2
SVEPTGGAFYGYT
>TRBV7-2|TRBJ1-2
ASSLMVGYGYT
>TRBV29-1|TRBJ1-4
SVTRTGGVEKLF
>TRBV29-1|TRBJ2-3
SASRLAAATDTQY
>TRBV9|TRBJ1-2
ASSMDRGLKGYT
>TRBV6-5|TRBJ2-7
ASSKGQGRYEQY
>TRBV11-2|TRBJ2-7
ASSLTRTSGAYEQY
>TRBV7-2|TRBJ2-7
ASSIRTDHYEQY
>TRBV27|TRBJ2-1
ASTVGRGAYNEQF
>TRBV7-9|TRBJ1-5
ASSPEGNQPQH
>TRBV7-3|TRBJ1-2
ASSFGQGINYGYT
>TRBV11-3|TRBJ2-1
ASSLSLASYNEQF
>TRBV28|TRBJ2-6
ASFAAGANVLT
>TRBV6-5|TRBJ2-7
ASSYSGRGGYEQY
>TRBV6-1|TRBJ2-1
ASSAQWTDNEQF
>TRBV11-2|TRBJ2-7
ASSPDRYSYEQY
>TRBV6-5|TRBJ2-3
ASILSGTLTDTQY
>TRBV7-2|TRBJ1-1
ASSLEATVNTEAF
>TRBV6-6|TRBJ2-5
ASSYLTGGLETQY